What follows is one T cell receptor (beta chain) and its context. The investigators split CD4+ cells into a CD45RA+ naive subset and a CD45RA-negative memory subset. This record comes from a study of shared clonotypes between healthy human individuals. About the research overall: Donor ages ranged 18 to 49 years: a couple of women, a few men.

V lost 1 base and J 5 bases, leaving 9 bases between the germline ends. The CDR3 is 13 residues long. Looked up from germline, CDR1 is GTSNPN and CDR2 is SVGIG (reference sequence). Sequencing was performed with immunoSEQ multiplex PCR; in TCRdb, only in-frame clones are kept and a portion is missing. Among about 1.1 million clones listed, 60% to 85% were seen once. The V call is TRBV30, the J call TRBJ2-1, with D unclear. This TCR derives from a man younger than 35 in good health. Some clones in this sample may be carry-over from other donors' samples. The source material was memory CD4+ T cells from PBMCs. As to subset: CD45RA-negative fraction. The CDR3 DNA reads TGTGCCTGGAGTGGTAGGTCCGACAATGAGCAGTTCTTC. It encodes CAWSGRSDNEQFF. The full variable domain, with the rest looked up from reference TRBV30 and TRBJ2-1, is SQTIHQWPATLVQPVGSPLSLECTVEGTSNPNLYWYRQAAGRGLQLLFYSVGIGQISSEVPQNLSASRPQDRQFILSSKKLLLSDSGFYLCAWSGRSDNEQFFGPGTRLTVL.